Here is one T cell receptor beta chain with its context. The sample is drawn from a study of T cell responses to AZD1222 COVID-19 vaccine. The data were produced by immunoSEQ multiplex PCR, yet TCRdb's version contains in-frame clones alone and is incomplete. Of 130,000 or so clones detected, approximately 94% appear once; the ten largest clones hold 6.6%. CDR1 is MDHEN, CDR2 SYDVKM, per germline. The CDR3 length is 16 residues. V lost 5 bases, J lost 6 bases, and 12 bases stayed unmatched. The chain carries TRBV28 and TRBJ2-4; 8 bases fit TRBD2. The TCR was taken from an adult in good health. The sample consisted of peripheral blood, taken on day 0 of AZD1222 vaccination. This chain's CDR3 is CASSAPAIAGTNIQYF. The CDR3 coding sequence is TGTGCCAGCAGTGCCCCGGCGATAGCGGGGACAAACATTCAGTACTTC.